Below are 14 T cell receptor beta chains sequenced from a single sample in a study of T cells after yellow fever vaccination. TCRdb independently ran MiXCR on the 5' RACE reads; one entry per CDR3 protein. Seen here are 170,000 or so distinct CDR3 sequences, 5.5% to 8% observed once, and the top ten hold 2.9%. The material sequenced was CD4+ T cells sorted from PBMCs, taken on the day of the first yellow fever vaccination. These receptors were obtained from a man younger than 35 who received the YFV17D yellow fever vaccine.

This clonotype has just a few counts. This sequence joins TRBV7-2 and TRBJ2-7; 12 bases match TRBD2. V lost 4 bases to trimming and J lost 4 bases; unmatched junction nucleotides: 5. The CDR3 is 15 residues long. The germline V gene encodes CDR1 SGHTA and CDR2 FQGNSA. The CDR3, as DNA: TGTGCCAGCAGCTCACTAGCGGGGGGCTTATACGAGCAGTACTTC. Its translation: CASSSLAGGLYEQYF.

Only a few counts were recorded for this clonotype. The rearrangement uses TRBV20-1 and TRBJ2-7; TRBD1 matches at 7 bases. CDR1 and CDR2 from the germline V gene are DFQATT and SNEGSKA (reference sequence). The CDR3 has 13 amino acids. V lost 6 bases to trimming and J lost 0 bases; unmatched junction nucleotides: 5. This CDR3 is CSARQGNSYEQYV. The CDR3 bases are TGCAGTGCGAGACAGGGAAACTCCTACGAGCAGTACGTC.

The V call is TRBV6-1, the J call TRBJ2-2, with unresolved D. This CDR3 contains 14 residues. V was trimmed by 6 bases and J by 7 bases, leaving 15 bases between them. Per the germline V gene, CDR1 is MNHNS and CDR2 is SASEGT. The CDR3 nucleotides are TGTGCCAGCAGAGGACGGTTCCCGGACGGGGAGCTGTTTTTT. Translated: CASRGRFPDGELFF.

This chain links TRBV5-1 with TRBJ2-7; D is unresolved. Germline-derived CDR1 and CDR2 are SGHRS and YFSETQ. This CDR3 contains 14 residues. The germline V and J ends were trimmed by 2 bases and 4 bases, with 13 bases remaining between them. This CDR3 reads CASSFGGEEYEQYF. CDR3 nucleotide sequence: TGCGCCAGCAGCTTTGGTGGGGAAGAGTACGAGCAGTACTTC.

This clonotype was detected many times. The gene calls are TRBV12-3 or TRBV12-4 and TRBJ1-6; perhaps TRBD1 as D (6 bases). The CDR3 sequence is 14 residues long. Trimming shortened V by 6 bases and J by 10 bases, and 16 bases separated the two germline ends. The CDR3 is CASRSTGLGSPLHF. CDR3 bases: TGTGCCAGCAGGTCAACAGGGCTGGGGTCACCCCTCCACTTT.

This clonotype was observed at least ten times. This sequence joins TRBV18 and TRBJ2-5; D gene unclear. The germline gives CDR1 KGHSH, CDR2 LQKENI. The CDR3 is made up of 13 amino acids. With 4 bases removed from V and 1 base from J, the gap between germline ends came to 7 bases. The CDR3 DNA reads TGTGCCAGCTCACTTCTTTCCCAAGAGACCCAGTACTTC. It is translated as CASSLLSQETQYF. The whole variable domain, filled in from reference TRBV18 and TRBJ2-5, reads NAGVMQNPRHLVRRRGQEARLRCSPMKGHSHVYWYRQLPEEGLKFMVYLQKENIIDESGMPKERFSAEFPKEGPSILRIQQVVRGDSAAYFCASSLLSQETQYFGPGTRLLVL.

The sample holds many counts of this clonotype. The chain recombines TRBV18 with TRBJ2-5; 7 bases align to TRBD1. Germline-derived CDR1 and CDR2 are KGHSH and LQKENI. The J segment lost 0 bases and the V segment lost 2 bases, leaving 3 bases of the junction unmatched. The CDR3 covers 15 residues. CDR3 protein: CASSPGTVYQETQYF. The CDR3 region has the DNA TGTGCCAGCTCACCAGGGACAGTGTACCAAGAGACCCAGTACTTC. Drawing the rest from reference TRBV18 and TRBJ2-5, the complete variable domain is NAGVMQNPRHLVRRRGQEARLRCSPMKGHSHVYWYRQLPEEGLKFMVYLQKENIIDESGMPKERFSAEFPKEGPSILRIQQVVRGDSAAYFCASSPGTVYQETQYFGPGTRLLVL.

This clonotype was seen many times. The CDR3 DNA reads as TGTGCCAGCAGTTTACGCGGTCAGCCCCAGCATTTT. Encoded protein: CASSLRGQPQHF. The chain couples TRBV12-3 or TRBV12-4 to TRBJ1-5, with D unclear. V was trimmed by 2 bases and J by 6 bases, leaving 5 bases between them. There are 12 residues in the CDR3.

This clonotype was counted many times. This CDR3 reads CASTPSGDTGELFF. The CDR3 nucleotides are TGTGCCAGCACCCCATCGGGGGACACCGGGGAGCTGTTTTTT. V usage is TRBV7-2 and J usage is TRBJ2-2, with a weak D call TRBD2 (6 bases). Germline V gives CDR1 SGHTA, CDR2 FQGNSA. This CDR3 contains 14 residues. The V gene lost 7 bases and the J gene lost 3 bases, with 12 bases spanning the gap.

The chain joins TRBV6-5 to TRBJ2-3; no clear D. CDR1 is MNHEY, CDR2 SVGAGI, per germline. Between the trimmed V and J ends, which lost 2 bases and 1 base, there was a span of 7 bases. The CDR3 spans 14 residues. The CDR3 DNA sequence: TGTGCCAGCAGTTACATCACACGCACAGATACGCAGTATTTT. Translated: CASSYITRTDTQYF.

This clonotype was seen at least ten times. This chain connects TRBV6-2 or TRBV6-3 to TRBJ2-3; D might be TRBD1 (5 bases). V was trimmed by 0 bases and J by 9 bases, leaving 16 bases between them. The CDR3 totals 15 residues. CDR1 and CDR2 from the germline V gene are MNHEY and SVGEGT. CDR3 loop: CASSYSTPGRVTQYF. CDR3 DNA: TGTGCCAGCAGTTACTCGACCCCGGGCAGGGTGACGCAGTATTTT.

This chain joins TRBV5-1 and TRBJ2-2; D remains unclear. The germline gives CDR1 SGHRS, CDR2 YFSETQ. This CDR3 region has 15 residues. Trimming stripped 0 bases from V and 6 bases from J, with 12 bases between. The CDR3, as DNA: TGCGCCAGCAGCTTGGCCTTAGTTGGGGCCGGGGAGCTGTTTTTT. Translation: CASSLALVGAGELFF.

V and J are TRBV4-3 and TRBJ1-6; a possible D gene is TRBD1 (5 bases). The CDR3 is 16 amino acids. Trimming removed 4 bases at V and 7 bases at J, with 17 bases between. Looked up from germline, CDR1 is LGHNA and CDR2 is YSLEER. The CDR3 loop reads CASSRAREGGNSPLHF. The CDR3 region has the DNA TGCGCCAGCAGCCGGGCCAGGGAGGGCGGGAATTCACCCCTCCACTTT.

This clonotype was seen at least ten times. The chain employs TRBV28 and TRBJ2-1, with D unclear. There are 14 residues in the CDR3. V gave up 2 bases and J gave up 6 bases, with 11 bases separating them. Germline V CDR1 and CDR2: MDHEN, SYDVKM. The DNA for the CDR3 is TGTGCCAGCAGTTTAGGGCCCCCCCTCAATGAGCAGTTCTTC. The encoded protein is CASSLGPPLNEQFF.